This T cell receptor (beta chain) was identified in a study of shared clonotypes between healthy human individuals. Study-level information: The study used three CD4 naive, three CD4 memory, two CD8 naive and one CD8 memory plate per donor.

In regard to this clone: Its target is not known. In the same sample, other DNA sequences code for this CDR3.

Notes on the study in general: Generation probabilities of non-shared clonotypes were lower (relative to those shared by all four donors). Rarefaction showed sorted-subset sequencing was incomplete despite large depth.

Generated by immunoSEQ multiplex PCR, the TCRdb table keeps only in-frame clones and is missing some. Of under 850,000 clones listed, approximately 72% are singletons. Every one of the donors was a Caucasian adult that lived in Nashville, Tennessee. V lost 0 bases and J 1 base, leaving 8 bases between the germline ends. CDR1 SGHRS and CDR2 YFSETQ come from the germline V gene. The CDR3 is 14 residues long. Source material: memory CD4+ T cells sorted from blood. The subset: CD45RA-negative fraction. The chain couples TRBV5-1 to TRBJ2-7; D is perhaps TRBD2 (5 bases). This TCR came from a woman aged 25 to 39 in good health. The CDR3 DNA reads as TGCGCCAGCAGCTTGGTGGGAGCGTCCTACGAGCAGTACTTC. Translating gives CASSLVGASYEQYF. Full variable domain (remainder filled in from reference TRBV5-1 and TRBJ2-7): KAGVTQTPRYLIKTRGQQVTLSCSPISGHRSVSWYQQTPGQGLQFLFEYFSETQRNKGNFPGRFSGRQFSNSRSEMNVSTLELGDSALYLCASSLVGASYEQYFGPGTRLTVT.